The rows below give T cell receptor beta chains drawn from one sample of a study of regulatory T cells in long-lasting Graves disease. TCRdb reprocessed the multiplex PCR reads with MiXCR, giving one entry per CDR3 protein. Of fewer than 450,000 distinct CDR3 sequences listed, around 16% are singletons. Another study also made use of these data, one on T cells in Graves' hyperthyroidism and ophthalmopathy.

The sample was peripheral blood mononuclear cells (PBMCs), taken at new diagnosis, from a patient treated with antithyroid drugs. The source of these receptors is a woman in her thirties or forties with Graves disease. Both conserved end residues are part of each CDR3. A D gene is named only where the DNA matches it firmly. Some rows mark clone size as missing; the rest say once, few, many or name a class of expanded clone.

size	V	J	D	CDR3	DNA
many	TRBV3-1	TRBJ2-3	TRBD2	CASTSTSGSRTDTQYF	TGTGCCAGCACCTCGACTAGCGGGAGCCGCACAGATACGCAGTATTTT
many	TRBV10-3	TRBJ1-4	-	CAISETGLDEKLFF	TGTGCCATCAGTGAGACAGGCCTGGATGAAAAACTGTTTTTT
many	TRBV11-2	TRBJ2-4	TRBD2	CASSLDDLAGRGIQYF	TGTGCCAGCAGCTTAGATGATCTAGCGGGTCGTGGCATTCAGTACTTC
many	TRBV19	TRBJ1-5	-	CASSIGGQGNQPQHF	TGTGCCAGTAGTATCGGTGGGCAGGGAAATCAGCCCCAGCATTTT
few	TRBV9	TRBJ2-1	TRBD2	CASSSTGTSDNEQFF	TGTGCCAGTTCTTCCACCGGGACTAGCGACAATGAGCAGTTCTTC
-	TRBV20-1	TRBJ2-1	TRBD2	CSATTGTSGSTFF	TGCAGTGCTACTACCGGGACTAGCGGGAGTACGTTCTTC
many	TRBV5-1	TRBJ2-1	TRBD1	CASSSTGERYNEQFF	TGCGCCAGCAGCTCGACAGGGGAGAGATACAATGAGCAGTTCTTC
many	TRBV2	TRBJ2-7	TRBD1	CASKQERQGALYEQYF	TGTGCCAGCAAGCAAGAAAGACAGGGGGCCCTCTACGAGCAGTACTTC
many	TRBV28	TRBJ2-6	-	CASSPDGLAGANVLTF	TGTGCCAGCAGTCCGGACGGCCTGGCTGGGGCCAACGTCCTGACTTTC
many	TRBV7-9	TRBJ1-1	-	CASSLAGPEAFF	TGTGCCAGCAGCTTAGCAGGGCCTGAAGCTTTCTTT
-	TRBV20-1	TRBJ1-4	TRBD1	CSAGPGQRNEKLFF	TGCAGTGCTGGCCCGGGACAGCGTAATGAAAAACTGTTTTTT
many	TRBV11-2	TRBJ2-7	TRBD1	CASSLALGQGLEQYF	TGTGCCAGCAGCTTAGCATTGGGACAGGGCCTCGAGCAGTACTTC
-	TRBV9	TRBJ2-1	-	CASSPGPIPSENIQCF	TGTGCCAGCAGCCCCGGCCCGATCCCTTCGGAAAACATTCAGTGCTTC
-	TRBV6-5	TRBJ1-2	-	CASSYHRRASNYGYTF	TGTGCCAGCAGCTACCACCGCAGGGCTTCTAACTATGGCTACACCTTC
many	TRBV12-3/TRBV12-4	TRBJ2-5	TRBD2	CASSPGGFQETQYF	TGTGCCAGCAGCCCGGGGGGGTTTCAAGAGACCCAGTACTTC
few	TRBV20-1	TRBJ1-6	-	CSASPQGNNSPLHF	TGCAGTGCTAGCCCTCAGGGGAATAATTCACCCCTCCACTTT
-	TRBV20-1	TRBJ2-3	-	CSARVVPGPWDTQYF	TGCAGTGCTAGGGTCGTCCCTGGCCCGTGGGATACGCAGTATTTT
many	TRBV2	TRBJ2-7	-	CAGGGRERSYEQYF	TGTGCCGGTGGGGGCAGGGAACGGTCCTACGAGCAGTACTTC
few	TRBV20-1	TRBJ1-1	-	CSARRNDRNTEAFF	TGCAGTGCTAGACGAAACGACAGGAACACTGAAGCTTTCTTT
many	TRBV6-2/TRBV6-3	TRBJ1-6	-	CASSYRVYSPLHF	TGTGCCAGCAGTTACAGGGTGTATTCACCCCTCCACTTT
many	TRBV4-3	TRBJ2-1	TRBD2	CASSLGGVDEQFF	TGCGCCAGCAGCCTGGGGGGGGTCGATGAGCAGTTCTTC
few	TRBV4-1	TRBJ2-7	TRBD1	CASSHRLPDRGWYEQYF	TGCGCCAGCAGCCACCGACTCCCGGACAGGGGGTGGTACGAGCAGTACTTC
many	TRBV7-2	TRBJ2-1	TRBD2	CASSSDSGRYEQFF	TGTGCCAGCAGCTCCGATAGCGGGAGATATGAGCAGTTCTTC
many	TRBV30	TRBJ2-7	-	CAALTGGTYEQYF	TGTGCCGCCTTAACGGGGGGCACCTACGAGCAGTACTTC
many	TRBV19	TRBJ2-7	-	CASSTDITYEQYF	TGTGCCAGTAGTACTGACATAACCTACGAGCAGTACTTC
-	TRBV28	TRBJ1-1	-	CASRGGGIRIEAFF	TGTGCCAGCAGGGGGGGTGGTATTAGAATTGAAGCTTTCTTT
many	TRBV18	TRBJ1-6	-	CASSPRQNNSPLHF	TGTGCCAGCTCACCACGGCAGAATAATTCACCCCTCCACTTT
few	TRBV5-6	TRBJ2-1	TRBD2	CASSLLGGNEQFF	TGTGCCAGCAGCTTGTTGGGGGGGAATGAGCAGTTCTTC
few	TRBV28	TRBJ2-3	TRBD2	CASSSPGRAGVWPDTQYF	TGTGCCAGCAGTTCCCCGGGAAGAGCGGGAGTGTGGCCAGATACGCAGTATTTT
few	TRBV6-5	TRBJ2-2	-	CASSWDGGELFF	TGTGCCAGCAGTTGGGACGGCGGGGAGCTGTTTTTT
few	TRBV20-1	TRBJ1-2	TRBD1	CSTRTGEGYGYTF	TGCAGTACCCGGACAGGGGAAGGTTATGGCTACACCTTC
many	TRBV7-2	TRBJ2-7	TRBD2	CASSLGLAATSYEQYF	TGTGCCAGCAGCTTGGGACTAGCGGCCACATCCTACGAGCAGTACTTC
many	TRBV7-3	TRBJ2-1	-	CASSLDGVTNEQFF	TGTGCCAGCAGCTTGGACGGGGTAACCAATGAGCAGTTCTTC
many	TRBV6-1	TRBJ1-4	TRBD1	CASSTGTGDEKLFF	TGTGCCAGCAGTACAGGGACAGGGGATGAAAAACTGTTTTTT
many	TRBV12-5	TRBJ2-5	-	CASGYGSTETQYF	TGTGCTAGTGGTTACGGCAGCACGGAGACCCAGTACTTC
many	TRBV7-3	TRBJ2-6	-	CASSPGHISGANVLTF	TGTGCCAGCAGCCCCGGACATATATCTGGGGCCAACGTCCTGACTTTC
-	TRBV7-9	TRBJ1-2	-	CASGLAGHGYYGYTF	TGTGCCAGCGGCTTAGCAGGCCACGGCTACTATGGCTACACCTTC
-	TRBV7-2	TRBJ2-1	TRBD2	CASSPRLASSYNEQFF	TGTGCCAGCAGCCCGCGACTAGCCTCCTCCTACAATGAGCAGTTCTTC
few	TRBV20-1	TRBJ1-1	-	CSAAQGSKGTEAFF	TGCAGTGCGGCACAGGGCTCCAAAGGCACTGAAGCTTTCTTT
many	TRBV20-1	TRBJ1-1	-	CSASKENTEAFF	TGCAGTGCTAGTAAGGAAAACACTGAAGCTTTCTTT
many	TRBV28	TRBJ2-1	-	CASSSTNSGNEQFF	TGTGCCAGCAGTTCAACCAACTCGGGCAATGAGCAGTTCTTC